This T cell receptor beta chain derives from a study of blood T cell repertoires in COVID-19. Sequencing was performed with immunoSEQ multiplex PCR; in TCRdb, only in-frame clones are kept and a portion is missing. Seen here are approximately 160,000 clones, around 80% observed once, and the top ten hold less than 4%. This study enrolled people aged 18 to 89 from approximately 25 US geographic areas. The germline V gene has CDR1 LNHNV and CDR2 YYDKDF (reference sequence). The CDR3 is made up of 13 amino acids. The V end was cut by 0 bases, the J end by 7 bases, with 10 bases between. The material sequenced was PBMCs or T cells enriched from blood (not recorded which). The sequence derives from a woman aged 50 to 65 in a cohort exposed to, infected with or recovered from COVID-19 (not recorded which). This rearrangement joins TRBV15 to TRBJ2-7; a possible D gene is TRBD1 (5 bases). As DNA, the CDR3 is TGTGCCACCAGCAGAGAAGGGGCTCGGGAGCAGTACTTC. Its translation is CATSREGAREQYF.